This TCR beta chain was sequenced for a study of identical twins. Regarding the study as a whole: It was possible that invariant MAIT and iNKT cells partly confounded the zero-insertion analyses. Out-of-frame TCR alpha sharing observed in monozygotic twins exceeded model estimates. Twins showed weaker excess sharing in their beta out-of-frame sequences.

TCRdb re-analysed the 5' RACE reads in MiXCR, keeping a single row per CDR3 protein. The sample has about 690,000 distinct CDR3 sequences; 6.1% are singletons. As concerns this clonotype: Its antigen is still unknown.

Donors uniformly comprised healthy Caucasians. The source material was naive T cells sorted from blood. The TCR sequence derives from a young man in good health.

CDR3 sequence (DNA): TGTGCCAGCTTTTATAGCGATACCACTAACTATGGCTACACCTTC. This codes for CASFYSDTTNYGYTF. V is TRBV12-3 or TRBV12-4 and J is TRBJ1-2; unclear D gene. V was shortened by 8 bases and J by 0 bases, with 16 bases between the two germline ends. The CDR3 is made up of 15 amino acids.